The present TCR beta chain was sequenced within a study of T cells in Graves' hyperthyroidism and ophthalmopathy. Study information: Peripheral blood was collected at initial diagnosis, before any treatment. General study results and limits: Appearing also in blood were most of the thyroid clonotypes expanded above 0.001.

Inclusion characteristics of ophthalmopathy patients comprised a Clinical Activity Score of at least 3, a NOSPECS grade of at least 4, and duration under 3 months. Orbital computed tomography and thyroid ultrasound, together with serum TRAb and thyroxine and clinical symptoms, were used for diagnoses. With respect to this clonotype: Its target is unknown.

Amplified TCR beta CDR3 regions came from RNA transcripts. First-round RT-PCR targeting the TCR CDR3 was performed with the HTBI primer set. Each CDR3 protein gets one entry after TCRdb re-called the multiplex PCR reads with MiXCR. The sample includes about 600,000 distinct CDR3 sequences, about a sixth of them seen just once. V lost 3 bases, J lost 8 bases, and 16 bases lay in between. The germline V gene encodes CDR1 PRHDT and CDR2 FYEKMQ (reference sequence). The CDR3 is 14 amino acids. The genes are TRBV13 and TRBJ1-2; D gene unclear. The sample comprised blood. This clonotype was obtained from a woman aged 35 to 49 with Graves' ophthalmopathy. The CDR3 DNA reads TGTGCCAGCAGCTTTAAGTCTGGGCTTTGGGGCTACACCTTC. This encodes CASSFKSGLWGYTF.